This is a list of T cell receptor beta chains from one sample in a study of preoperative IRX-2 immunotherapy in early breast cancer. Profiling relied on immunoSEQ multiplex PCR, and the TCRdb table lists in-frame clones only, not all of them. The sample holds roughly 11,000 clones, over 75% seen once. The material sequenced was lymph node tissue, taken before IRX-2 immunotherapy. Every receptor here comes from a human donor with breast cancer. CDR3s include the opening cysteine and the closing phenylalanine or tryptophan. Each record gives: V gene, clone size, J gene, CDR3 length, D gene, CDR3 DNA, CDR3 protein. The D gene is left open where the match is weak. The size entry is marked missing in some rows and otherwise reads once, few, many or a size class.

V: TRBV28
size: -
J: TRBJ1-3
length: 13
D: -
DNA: TGTGCCAGCATCATGGAAATTGGAAACACCATATATTTT
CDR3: CASIMEIGNTIYF

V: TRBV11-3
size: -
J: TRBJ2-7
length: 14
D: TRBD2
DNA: TGTGCCAGCAGCTTAGGGCGGGAGGCGAGAGAGCAGTACTTC
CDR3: CASSLGREAREQYF

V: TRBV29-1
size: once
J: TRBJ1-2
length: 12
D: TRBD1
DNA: TGCAGCGCGGGACAGTCTAACTATGGCTACACCTTC
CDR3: CSAGQSNYGYTF

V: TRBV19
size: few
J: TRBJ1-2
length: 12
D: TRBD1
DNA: TGTGCCAGTAGGGGGACAGTCTATGGCTACACCTTC
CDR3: CASRGTVYGYTF

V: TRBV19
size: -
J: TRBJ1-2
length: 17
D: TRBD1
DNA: TGTGCCAGTAGCCTCGCCTTGTTGACAGGCAGGGGGTATGGCTACACCTTC
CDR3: CASSLALLTGRGYGYTF

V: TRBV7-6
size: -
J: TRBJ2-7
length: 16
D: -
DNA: TGTGCCAGCAGCTTGGGCGGACAGAAAAACGCCTACGAGCAGTACTTC
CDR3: CASSLGGQKNAYEQYF

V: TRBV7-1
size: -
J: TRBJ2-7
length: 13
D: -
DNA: TGTGCCAGCAGCTTAGGGTTGGGGTACGAGCAGTACTTC
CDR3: CASSLGLGYEQYF

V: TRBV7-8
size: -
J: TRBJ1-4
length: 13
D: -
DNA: TGTGCCAGCAGCTTAGCGTTAGCCGAAAAACTGTTTTTT
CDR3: CASSLALAEKLFF

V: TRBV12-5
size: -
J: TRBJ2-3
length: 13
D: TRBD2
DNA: TGTGCCTCGGCGACTAGCGGCACAGATACGCAGTATTTT
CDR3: CASATSGTDTQYF

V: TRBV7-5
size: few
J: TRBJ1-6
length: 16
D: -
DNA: TGTGCCAGCAGCTCCGGAGAACCCGGGACTAATTCACCCCTCCACTTT
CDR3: CASSSGEPGTNSPLHF

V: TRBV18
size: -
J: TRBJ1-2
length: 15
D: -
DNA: TGTGCCAGCTCACCACTCCCAGGAACTAACTATGGCTACACCTTC
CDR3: CASSPLPGTNYGYTF

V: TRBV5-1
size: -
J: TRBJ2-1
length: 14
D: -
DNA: TGCGCCAGCAGCCCAGGACAGACCTACAATGAGCAGTTCTTC
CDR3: CASSPGQTYNEQFF

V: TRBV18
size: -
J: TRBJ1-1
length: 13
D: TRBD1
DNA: TGTGCCAGCTCAAACAGGGGAGAGACTGAAGCTTTCTTT
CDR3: CASSNRGETEAFF

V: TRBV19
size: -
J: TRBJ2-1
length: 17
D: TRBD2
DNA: TGTGCCAGTAGTATAGGGACTAGCGGGAGGTTCAGCAATGAGCAGTTCTTC
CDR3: CASSIGTSGRFSNEQFF

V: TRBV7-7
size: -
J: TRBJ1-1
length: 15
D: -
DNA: TGTGCCAGCAGCTTGGTTGGGGGAGGAGATGGTGAAGCTTTCTTT
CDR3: CASSLVGGGDGEAFF

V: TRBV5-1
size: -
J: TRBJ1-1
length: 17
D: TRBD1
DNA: TGCGCCAGCAGCGTAGGACAGGGGGCGATCCGGGACACTGAAGCTTTCTTT
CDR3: CASSVGQGAIRDTEAFF

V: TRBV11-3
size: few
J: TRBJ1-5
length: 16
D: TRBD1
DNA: TGTGCCAGCAGCTTAGGGACAGGGGAAGGGAATCAGCCCCAGCATTTT
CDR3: CASSLGTGEGNQPQHF

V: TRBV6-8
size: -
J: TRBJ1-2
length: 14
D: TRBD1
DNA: TGTGCCAGCAGTTCTGACAGGGGGTTCTATGGCTACACCTTC
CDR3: CASSSDRGFYGYTF

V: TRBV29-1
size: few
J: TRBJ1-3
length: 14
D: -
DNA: TGCAGCGTTGAAATGGGGTACTCTGGAAACACCATATATTTT
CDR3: CSVEMGYSGNTIYF

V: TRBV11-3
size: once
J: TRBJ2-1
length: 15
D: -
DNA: TGTGCCAGCAGCTTAGGGCGGACCATTAGGAATGAGCAGTTCTTC
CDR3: CASSLGRTIRNEQFF

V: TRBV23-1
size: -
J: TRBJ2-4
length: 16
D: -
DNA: TGCGCCAGCAGCAGGGGTAGGACGTTAGCCAAAAACATTCAGTACTTC
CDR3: CASSRGRTLAKNIQYF

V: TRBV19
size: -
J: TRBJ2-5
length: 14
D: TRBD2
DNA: TGTGCCAGTGGTAGCGGGAGCGCTAGAGAGACCCAGTACTTC
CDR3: CASGSGSARETQYF

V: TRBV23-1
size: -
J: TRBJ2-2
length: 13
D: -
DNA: TGCGCCAGCAGCTTAAATCCCCCCGGGGAGCTGTTTTTT
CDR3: CASSLNPPGELFF

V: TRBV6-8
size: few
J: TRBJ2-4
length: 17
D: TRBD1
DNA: TGTGCCAGCAGTAAAACCGGGACAGGGGGATCCAAAAACATTCAGTACTTC
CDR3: CASSKTGTGGSKNIQYF

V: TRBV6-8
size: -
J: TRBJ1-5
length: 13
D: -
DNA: TGTGCCAGCAGTCTACAGTCCAATCAGCCCCAGCATTTT
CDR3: CASSLQSNQPQHF

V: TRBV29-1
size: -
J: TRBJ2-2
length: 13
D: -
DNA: TGCAGCGTGGGCAGGGTGAACACCGGGGAGCTGTTTTTT
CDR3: CSVGRVNTGELFF

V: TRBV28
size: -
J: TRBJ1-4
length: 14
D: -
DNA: TGTGCCAGCAGTTTTCATACAGTTAGTGAAAAACTGTTTTTT
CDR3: CASSFHTVSEKLFF

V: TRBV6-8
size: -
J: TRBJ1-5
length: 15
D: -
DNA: TGTGCCAGCAGTTATCAAGGTTATAGCAATCAGCCCCAGCATTTT
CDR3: CASSYQGYSNQPQHF

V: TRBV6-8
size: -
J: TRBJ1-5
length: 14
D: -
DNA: TGTGCCAGCAGTTACCAACCCGGTGGGCAGCCCCAGCATTTT
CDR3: CASSYQPGGQPQHF

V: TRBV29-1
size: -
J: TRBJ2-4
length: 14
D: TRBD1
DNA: TGCAGCGTGATGGGACAGGCGGCCGGAAACATTCAGTACTTC
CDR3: CSVMGQAAGNIQYF

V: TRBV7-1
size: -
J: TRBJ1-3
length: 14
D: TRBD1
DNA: TGTGCCAGCAGCTTAGGACAGGGAAAAAACACCATATATTTT
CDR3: CASSLGQGKNTIYF

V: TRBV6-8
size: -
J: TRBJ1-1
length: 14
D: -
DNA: TGTGCCAGCAGTGATAAAGGAGGGACCACTGAAGCTTTCTTT
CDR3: CASSDKGGTTEAFF